The 3 T cell receptor beta chains below were found in one sample sequenced in a study of shared clonotypes between healthy human individuals. Assay: immunoSEQ multiplex PCR; the TCRdb copy retains only in-frame clones and omits some. The data hold millions of clones, with approximately 95% observed a single time. Sequencing was performed on naive CD4+ T cells sorted from blood. As for subset: CD45RA+ positively selected. Receptors originate from a man between 18 and 29 years old in good health.

The V gene is TRBV7-2, the J gene TRBJ2-4, with TRBD2 identical over 7 bases. CDR1 and CDR2 (germline): SGHTA, FQGNSA. Losses at the gene ends were 1 base for V and 9 bases for J; bases not matched to a gene: 15. This CDR3 has 17 residues. This CDR3 reads CASSLVGRAESDGIQYF. The CDR3 DNA sequence: TGTGCCAGCAGCTTAGTAGGGAGGGCCGAGAGTGACGGCATTCAGTACTTC.

This sequence joins TRBV15 and TRBJ2-7; D ambiguous. Germline V gene lookup returns CDR1 LNHNV and CDR2 YYDKDF (reference sequence). CDR3 length: 16 amino acids. Trimming took 3 bases from V and 1 from J, leaving 16 bases between them. CDR3 in DNA: TGTGCCACCAGCAGGGCCTACAATGTGATTTCCTACGAGCAGTACTTC. Amino acids: CATSRAYNVISYEQYF.

The count of this clone is one. The rearrangement joins TRBV18 to TRBJ1-1; D unresolved. CDR3 size: 12 residues. V lost 8 bases, J lost 8 bases, and 15 bases lay in between. From germline, CDR1 is KGHSH and CDR2 LQKENI. This CDR3 reads CASTAQQSEAFF. CDR3 DNA sequence: TGTGCCAGCACCGCCCAACAATCAGAAGCTTTCTTT.